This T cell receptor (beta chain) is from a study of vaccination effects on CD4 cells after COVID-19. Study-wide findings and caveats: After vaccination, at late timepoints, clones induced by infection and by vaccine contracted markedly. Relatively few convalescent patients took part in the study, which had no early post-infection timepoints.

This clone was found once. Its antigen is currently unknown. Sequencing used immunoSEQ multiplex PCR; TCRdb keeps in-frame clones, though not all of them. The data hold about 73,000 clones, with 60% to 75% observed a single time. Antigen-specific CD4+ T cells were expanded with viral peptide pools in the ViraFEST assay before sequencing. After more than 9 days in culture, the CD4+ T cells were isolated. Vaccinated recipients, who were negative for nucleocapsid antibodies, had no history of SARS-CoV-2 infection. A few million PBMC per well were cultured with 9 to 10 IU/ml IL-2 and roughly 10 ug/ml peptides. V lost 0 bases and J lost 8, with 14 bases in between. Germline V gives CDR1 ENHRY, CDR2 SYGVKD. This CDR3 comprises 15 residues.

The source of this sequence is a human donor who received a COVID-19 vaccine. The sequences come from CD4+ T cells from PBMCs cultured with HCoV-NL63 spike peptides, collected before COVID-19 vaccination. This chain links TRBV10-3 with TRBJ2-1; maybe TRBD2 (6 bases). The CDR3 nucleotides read TGTGCCATCAGTGAGTCGATGGGCAGGGAGGATGAGCAGTTCTTC. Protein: CAISESMGREDEQFF.